Each of the 20 T cell receptor beta chains below was sequenced from the same sample in a study of molecular identifiers for immune sequencing clone quantification. TCRdb re-analysed the PCR reads in MiXCR, keeping a single row per CDR3 protein. Seen here are under 800,000 distinct CDR3 sequences, around 25% observed once, and the top ten hold 0.7% to 0.95%. The specimen sequenced was naive CD8+ T cells from blood, with Jurkat cell RNA spiked in. The subset denotes: FACS-sorted CD8+CD4-CCR7+CD45RA+ naive T cells. Every receptor here comes from a human donor in good health. Some libraries in this study had Jurkat cell RNA spiked in.

There are a few counts of this clonotype. The chain joins TRBV7-9 to TRBJ2-5; D ambiguous. This CDR3 has 12 residues. CDR1 and CDR2 from the germline V gene are SEHNR and FQNEAQ (reference sequence). V lost 1 base and J 5 bases, leaving 5 bases between the germline ends. Here the CDR3 reads CASSLVTETQYF. Written as DNA, the CDR3 is TGTGCCAGCAGCTTAGTCACTGAGACCCAGTACTTC.

The chain couples TRBV6-1 to TRBJ2-3; D call uncertain. This CDR3 has 15 residues. V gave up 4 bases and J gave up 0 bases, with 11 bases separating them. Germline V gives CDR1 MNHNS, CDR2 SASEGT. CDR3 coding DNA: TGTGCCAGCAGTGGCTGGACGCTCAGCACAGATACGCAGTATTTT. Encoded protein: CASSGWTLSTDTQYF.

Comment on this clonotype: One base away lies a much larger clone, so this may be a sequencing read error. The chain has TRBV6-5 and TRBJ1-2; D is undetermined. Deletions cut 0 bases from V and 7 bases from J, with 9 bases between. The germline V gene has CDR1 MNHEY and CDR2 SVGAGI. The CDR3 runs to 13 residues. CDR3 amino acids: CASSYSIQSGYTF. As DNA, the CDR3 is TGTGCCAGCAGTTACTCGATCCAGTCTGGCTACACCTTC.

Points on this clonotype: A single base separates this from a much larger clone, so it may be a read error. This rearrangement joins TRBV5-1 to TRBJ2-7; 9 bases agree with TRBD2. The CDR3 has 14 residues. Germline V CDR1 and CDR2: SGHRS, YFSETQ. Losses at the gene ends were 0 bases for V and 6 bases for J; bases not matched to a gene: 4. The DNA of the CDR3 is TGCGCCAGCAGCTTGGGCGTGCGGGAGGGCGAGCAGTACTTC. As protein: CASSLGVREGEQYF.

This clonotype has only a few counts. The rearrangement links TRBV2 to TRBJ2-1, with 9 positions matching TRBD2. Germline trimming cut 1 base from V and 9 bases from J; bases unmatched to any gene: 13. The CDR3 covers 17 residues. Germline V lookup: CDR1 SNHLY, CDR2 FYNNEI. CDR3 sequence (DNA): TGTGCCAGCAGTGAAGTCCCCATAGGTAGCGGGAGAATTGAGCAGTTCTTC. Encoded protein: CASSEVPIGSGRIEQFF.

This clonotype was counted at least ten times. CDR3 amino acids: CASSFRTNSPLHF. The CDR3 region has the DNA TGTGCCAGCAGTTTCCGGACGAATTCACCCCTCCACTTT. V and J are TRBV28 and TRBJ1-6; unclear D gene. The CDR3 spans 13 residues. The V gene lost 3 bases and the J gene lost 7 bases, with 7 bases spanning the gap. Germline loops: CDR1 MDHEN, CDR2 SYDVKM.

This clonotype has just a few counts. The CDR3 loop is CASSEFEGGADTQYF. CDR3 sequence (DNA): TGTGCCAGCAGTGAATTTGAGGGAGGGGCAGATACGCAGTATTTT. V gene TRBV6-1 combines with J gene TRBJ2-3; 7 bases are shared with TRBD2. The CDR3 runs to 15 residues. CDR1 and CDR2 (germline): MNHNS, SASEGT. J lost 4 bases, V lost 2 bases, and 6 bases had no gene match.

This clonotype was seen a few times. The rearrangement uses TRBV4-1 and TRBJ2-2, with TRBD2 as a possible D gene (5 bases). V lost 3 bases and J 4 bases, leaving 15 bases between the germline ends. The CDR3 runs 16 residues. The germline gives CDR1 MGHRA, CDR2 YSYEKL. CDR3 nucleotide sequence: TGCGCCAGCAGCCACCAAGATAGAGGAGGCACCGGGGAGCTGTTTTTT. Protein: CASSHQDRGGTGELFF.

Comment on this clonotype: This may stem from a read error, because a much larger clone lies one nucleotide away. The J gene is TRBJ2-2, the V gene TRBV7-9; D is possibly TRBD2 (5 bases). V was cut by 5 bases and J by 5 bases, with 18 bases left in between. CDR3 length equals 16 residues. From germline, CDR1 is SEHNR and CDR2 FQNEAQ (reference sequence). The CDR3 region has the DNA TGTGCCAGCAGCCGGGCGGAGGCTAGCTTAACCGGGGAGCTGTTTTTT. Its translation: CASSRAEASLTGELFF.

This clonotype was observed a handful of times. The chain links TRBV30 to TRBJ2-7, with D hard to call. Germline CDR1 reads GTSNPN; CDR2 reads SVGIG (reference sequence). The CDR3 has 11 residues. V shed 4 bases and J shed 3 bases, with 7 bases lying between them. In DNA form, the CDR3 reads TGTGCCTGGACCGACGGCTACGAGCAGTACTTC. Amino acids: CAWTDGYEQYF.

The chain employs TRBV7-9 and TRBJ2-3; possibly TRBD1 for D (5 bases). This CDR3 is built from 15 residues. Trimming took off 5 bases at V and 5 bases at J, with 17 bases between the two ends. Per the germline V gene, CDR1 is SEHNR and CDR2 is FQNEAQ (reference sequence). The CDR3 DNA follows: TGTGCCAGCAGCCTACTCCAGGGATTCTTAGATACGCAGTATTTT. Translated, it gives CASSLLQGFLDTQYF. Using reference TRBV7-9 and TRBJ2-3 for the parts outside the CDR3, the full variable domain is DTGVSQNPRHKITKRGQNVTFRCDPISEHNRLYWYRQTLGQGPEFLTYFQNEAQLEKSRLLSDRFSAERPKGSFSTLEIQRTEQGDSAMYLCASSLLQGFLDTQYFGPGTRLTVL.

This clonotype was seen only a few times. The rearrangement joins TRBV20-1 to TRBJ1-5; the match to TRBD1 covers 8 bases. The germline V gene has CDR1 DFQATT and CDR2 SNEGSKA (reference sequence). V was clipped by 6 bases and J by 2 bases; unmatched bases: 9. CDR3 size: 15 residues. The CDR3 protein is CSARLGQGGNQPQHF. The CDR3 region has the DNA TGCAGTGCCAGGCTCGGACAGGGTGGCAATCAGCCCCAGCATTTT.

This clonotype was seen at least ten times. The chain combines TRBV30 with TRBJ2-1; no clear D. Trimming shortened V by 2 bases and J by 7 bases, and 6 bases separated the two germline ends. This CDR3 has 11 amino acids. Germline lookup yields CDR1 GTSNPN and CDR2 SVGIG (reference sequence). The CDR3 is CAWSSTNEQFF. In DNA form, the CDR3 reads TGTGCCTGGAGTTCGACAAATGAGCAGTTCTTC.

This clonotype was counted only a few times. V and J are TRBV3-1 and TRBJ2-7; D might be TRBD2 (5 bases). Germline V CDR1 and CDR2: LGHDT, YNNKEL (reference sequence). V lost 0 bases and J lost 6, with 9 bases in between. The CDR3 is 13 residues long. The CDR3 region has the DNA TGTGCCAGCAGCCAAGAGCGACGGGGCGAGCAGTACTTC. Protein: CASSQERRGEQYF.

In its sample, this clonotype was seen many times. The chain uses TRBV27 and TRBJ1-5; TRBD1 is a possible D gene (6 bases). Trimming cost V 8 bases and J 2 bases, with 10 bases left between them. Germline lookup yields CDR1 MNHEY and CDR2 SMNVEV (reference sequence). The CDR3 has 13 amino acids. The CDR3 DNA follows: TGTGCCAGCCGAGACAGGCGCAATCAGCCCCAGCATTTT. Translated, it gives CASRDRRNQPQHF.

This clonotype came up a few times. This rearrangement joins TRBV11-2 to TRBJ1-4; D uncertain. The germline CDR1 and CDR2 sequences are SGHAT and FQNNGV. This CDR3 comprises 15 residues. V gave up 5 bases and J gave up 6 bases, with 16 bases separating them. The CDR3 spells CASSEILKPDEKLFF. The CDR3 DNA reads TGTGCCAGCAGCGAAATCCTTAAACCGGATGAAAAACTGTTTTTT.

The table lists this clonotype with a few counts. The gene calls are TRBV29-1 and TRBJ1-2; 8 positions agree with TRBD1. CDR1 is SQVTM, CDR2 ANQGSEA, per germline. Losses at the gene ends were 7 bases for V and 2 bases for J; bases not matched to a gene: 3. The CDR3 covers 12 residues. Here the CDR3 reads CSADRGNYGYTF. DNA for the CDR3: TGCAGCGCCGACAGGGGCAACTATGGCTACACCTTC.

This clonotype was picked up many times. Here the CDR3 reads CAWRTILGGLPEQFF. The CDR3 region has the DNA TGTGCCTGGAGGACAATCCTGGGGGGGCTGCCAGAGCAGTTCTTC. V gene TRBV30 combines with J gene TRBJ2-1; tentatively, D is TRBD2 (7 bases). In germline, CDR1 is GTSNPN, CDR2 SVGIG (reference sequence). This CDR3 spans 15 amino acids. Trimming left V 3 bases short and J 10 bases short, with 22 bases between.

This clonotype was detected many times. The chain joins TRBV7-2 to TRBJ1-1, with 7 bases that match TRBD1. Germline trimming cut 5 bases from V and 4 bases from J; bases unmatched to any gene: 7. The germline CDR1 and CDR2 sequences are SGHTA and FQGNSA. This CDR3 contains 14 residues. The CDR3 is CASSRLDRPTEAFF. CDR3 in DNA: TGTGCCAGCAGCCGATTGGACAGGCCCACTGAAGCTTTCTTT.

CDR3 bases: TGTGCCAGCAGCGTTAGCGGGGACCCGAACACCGGGGAGCTGTTTTTT. Its protein is CASSVSGDPNTGELFF. The genes are TRBV9 and TRBJ2-2, with 8 bases that match TRBD2. The CDR3 length is 16 residues. Germline CDR1 SGDLS, CDR2 YYNGEE. J lost 0 bases, V lost 2 bases, and 3 bases had no gene match.